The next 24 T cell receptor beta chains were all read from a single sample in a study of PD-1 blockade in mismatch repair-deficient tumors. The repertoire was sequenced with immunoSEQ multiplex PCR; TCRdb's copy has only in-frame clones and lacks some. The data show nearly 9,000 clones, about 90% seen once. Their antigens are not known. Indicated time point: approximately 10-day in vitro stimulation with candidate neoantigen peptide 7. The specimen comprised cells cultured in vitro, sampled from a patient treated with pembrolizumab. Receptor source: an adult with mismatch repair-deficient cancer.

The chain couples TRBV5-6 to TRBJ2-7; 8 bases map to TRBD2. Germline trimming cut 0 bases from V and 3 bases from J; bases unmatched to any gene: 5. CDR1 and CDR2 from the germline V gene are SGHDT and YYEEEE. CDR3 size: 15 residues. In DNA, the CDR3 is TGTGCCAGCAGCTTGGTACTAGCGGAGCTCTACGAGCAGTACTTC. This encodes CASSLVLAELYEQYF.

The DNA of the CDR3 is TGTGCCAGTAGTATAGAACCCCTACTGGGTCAGCCCCAGCATTTT. It translates to CASSIEPLLGQPQHF. This chain links TRBV19 with TRBJ1-5; no clear D gene. Per germline, CDR1 LNHDA and CDR2 SQIVND (reference sequence). Trimming left V 0 bases short and J 6 bases short, with 12 bases between. This CDR3 spans 15 amino acids.

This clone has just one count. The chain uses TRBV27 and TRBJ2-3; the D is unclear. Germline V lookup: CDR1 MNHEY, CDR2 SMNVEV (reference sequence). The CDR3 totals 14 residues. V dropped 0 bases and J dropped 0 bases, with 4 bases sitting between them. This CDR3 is CASSLSDSTDTQYF. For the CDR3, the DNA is TGTGCCAGCAGTTTATCGGATAGCACAGATACGCAGTATTTT.

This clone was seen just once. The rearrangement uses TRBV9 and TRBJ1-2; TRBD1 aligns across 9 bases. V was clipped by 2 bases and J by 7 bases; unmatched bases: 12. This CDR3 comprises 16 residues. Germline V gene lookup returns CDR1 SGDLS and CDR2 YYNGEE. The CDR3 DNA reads TGTGCCAGCAGCGTCCGGGACAGGGTATTCTACGGTGGCTACACCTTC. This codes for CASSVRDRVFYGGYTF.

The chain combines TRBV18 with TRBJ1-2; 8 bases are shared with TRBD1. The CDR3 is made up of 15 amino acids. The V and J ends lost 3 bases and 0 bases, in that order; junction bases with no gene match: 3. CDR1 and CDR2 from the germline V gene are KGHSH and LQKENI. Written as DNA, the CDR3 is TGTGCCAGCTCACCCGGACAGGGAGCTAACTATGGCTACACCTTC. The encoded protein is CASSPGQGANYGYTF.

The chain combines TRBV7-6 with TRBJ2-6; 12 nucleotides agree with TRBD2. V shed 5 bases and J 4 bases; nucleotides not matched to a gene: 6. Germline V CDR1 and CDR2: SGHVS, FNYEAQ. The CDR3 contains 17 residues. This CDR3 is CASSQRLAGDGANVLTF. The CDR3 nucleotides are TGTGCCAGCAGCCAAAGACTAGCGGGAGACGGGGCCAACGTCCTGACTTTC.

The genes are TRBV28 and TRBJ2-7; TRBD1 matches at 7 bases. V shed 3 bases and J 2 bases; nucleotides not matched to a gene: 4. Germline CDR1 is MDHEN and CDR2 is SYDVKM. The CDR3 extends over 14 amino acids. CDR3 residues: CASSFLGTAYEQYF. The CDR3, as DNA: TGTGCCAGCAGTTTTTTGGGGACAGCCTACGAGCAGTACTTC. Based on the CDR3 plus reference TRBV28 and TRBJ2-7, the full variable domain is DVKVTQSSRYLVKRTGEKVFLECVQDMDHENMFWYRQDPGLGLRLIYFSYDVKMKEKGDIPEGYSVSREKKERFSLILESASTNQTSMYLCASSFLGTAYEQYFGPGTRLTVT.

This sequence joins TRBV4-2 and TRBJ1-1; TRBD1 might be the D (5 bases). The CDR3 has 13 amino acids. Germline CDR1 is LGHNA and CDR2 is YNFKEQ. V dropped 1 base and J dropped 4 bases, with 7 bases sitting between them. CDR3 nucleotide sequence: TGTGCCAGCAGCCAAGGGGACGGCACTGAAGCTTTCTTT. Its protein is CASSQGDGTEAFF.

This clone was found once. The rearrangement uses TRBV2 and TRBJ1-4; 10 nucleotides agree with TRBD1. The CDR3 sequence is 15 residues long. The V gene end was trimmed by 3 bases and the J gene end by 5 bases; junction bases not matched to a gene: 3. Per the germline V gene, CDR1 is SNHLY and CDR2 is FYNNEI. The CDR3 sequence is CASSEWGQGNEKLFF. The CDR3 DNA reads TGTGCCAGCAGTGAGTGGGGACAGGGGAATGAAAAACTGTTTTTT.

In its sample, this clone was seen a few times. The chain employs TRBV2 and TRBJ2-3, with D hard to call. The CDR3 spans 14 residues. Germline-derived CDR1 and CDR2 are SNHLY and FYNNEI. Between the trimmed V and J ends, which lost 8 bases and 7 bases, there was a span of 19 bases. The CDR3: CASVLSPVGNTQYF. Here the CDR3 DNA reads TGTGCCAGCGTGTTGTCCCCCGTGGGGAATACGCAGTATTTT.

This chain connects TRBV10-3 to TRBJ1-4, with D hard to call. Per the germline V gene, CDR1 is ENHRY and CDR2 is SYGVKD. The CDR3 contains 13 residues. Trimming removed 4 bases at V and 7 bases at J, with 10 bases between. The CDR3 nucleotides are TGTGCCATCAGTGCTGGCTTGGGTGAAAAACTGTTTTTT. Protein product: CAISAGLGEKLFF.

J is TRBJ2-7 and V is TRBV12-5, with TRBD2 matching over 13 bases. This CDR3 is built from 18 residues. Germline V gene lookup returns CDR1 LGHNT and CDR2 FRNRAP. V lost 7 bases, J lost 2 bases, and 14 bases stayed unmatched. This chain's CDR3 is CASALDPRTSGGTYEQYF. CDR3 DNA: TGTGCTAGTGCCCTGGACCCAAGGACTAGCGGGGGAACCTACGAGCAGTACTTC.

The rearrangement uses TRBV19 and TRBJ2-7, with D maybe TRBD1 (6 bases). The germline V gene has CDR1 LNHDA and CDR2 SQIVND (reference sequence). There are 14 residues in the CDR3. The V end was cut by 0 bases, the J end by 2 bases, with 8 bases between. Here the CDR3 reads CASSIEDRAYEQYF. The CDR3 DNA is TGTGCCAGTAGTATAGAGGACAGAGCCTACGAGCAGTACTTC.

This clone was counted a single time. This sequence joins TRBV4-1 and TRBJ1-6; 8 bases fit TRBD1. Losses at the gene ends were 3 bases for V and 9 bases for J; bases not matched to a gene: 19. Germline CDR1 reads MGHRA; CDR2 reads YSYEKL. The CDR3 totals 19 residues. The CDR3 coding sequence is TGCGCCAGCAGCCATCCCCATACGACAGGGGAGGGAATCGGTTCACCCCTCCACTTT. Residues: CASSHPHTTGEGIGSPLHF.

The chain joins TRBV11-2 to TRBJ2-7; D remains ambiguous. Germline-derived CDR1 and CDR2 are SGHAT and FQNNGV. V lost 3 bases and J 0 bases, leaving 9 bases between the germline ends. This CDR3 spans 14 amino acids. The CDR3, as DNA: TGTGCCAGCAGCTTTGGAACTCACTCCTACGAGCAGTACTTC. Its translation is CASSFGTHSYEQYF.

DNA of the CDR3: TGCGCCAGCAGTAAGGGCTACGAGCAGTACTTC. Encoded protein: CASSKGYEQYF. This chain links TRBV5-1 with TRBJ2-7; D is unresolved. Trimming took 5 bases from V and 3 from J, leaving 6 bases between them. The V gene's germline CDR1 is SGHRS and CDR2 YFSETQ. The CDR3 has 11 residues.

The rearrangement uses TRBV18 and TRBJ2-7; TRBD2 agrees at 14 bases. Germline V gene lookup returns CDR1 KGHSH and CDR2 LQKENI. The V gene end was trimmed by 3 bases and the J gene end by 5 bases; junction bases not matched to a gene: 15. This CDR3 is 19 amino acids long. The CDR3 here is CASSPLPDMGLAGDHEQYF. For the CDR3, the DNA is TGTGCCAGCTCACCGCTCCCCGACATGGGACTAGCGGGAGACCACGAGCAGTACTTC.

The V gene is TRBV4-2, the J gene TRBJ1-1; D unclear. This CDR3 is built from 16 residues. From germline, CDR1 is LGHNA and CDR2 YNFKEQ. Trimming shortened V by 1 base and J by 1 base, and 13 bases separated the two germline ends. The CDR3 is CASSQAVGYRNTEAFF. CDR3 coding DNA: TGTGCCAGCAGCCAAGCCGTCGGCTATCGGAACACTGAAGCTTTCTTT.

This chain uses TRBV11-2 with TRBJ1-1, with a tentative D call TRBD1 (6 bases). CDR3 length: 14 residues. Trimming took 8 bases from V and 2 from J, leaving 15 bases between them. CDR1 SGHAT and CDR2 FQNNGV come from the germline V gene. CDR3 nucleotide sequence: TGTGCCAGCGGGAGGGGGGGTCCTAACACTGAAGCTTTCTTT. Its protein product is CASGRGGPNTEAFF.

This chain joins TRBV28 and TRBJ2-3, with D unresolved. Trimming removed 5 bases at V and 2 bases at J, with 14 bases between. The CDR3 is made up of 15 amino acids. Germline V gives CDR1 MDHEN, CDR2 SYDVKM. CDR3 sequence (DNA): TGTGCCAGCAGTCCTATTAAAGGAACCACAGATACGCAGTATTTT. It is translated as CASSPIKGTTDTQYF.

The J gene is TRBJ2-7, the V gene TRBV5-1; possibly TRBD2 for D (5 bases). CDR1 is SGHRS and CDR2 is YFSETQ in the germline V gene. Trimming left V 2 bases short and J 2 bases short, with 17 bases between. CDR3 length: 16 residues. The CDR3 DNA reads TGCGCCAGCAGCTTACCCATCGGGGTCCAACCCTACGAGCAGTACTTC. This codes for CASSLPIGVQPYEQYF.

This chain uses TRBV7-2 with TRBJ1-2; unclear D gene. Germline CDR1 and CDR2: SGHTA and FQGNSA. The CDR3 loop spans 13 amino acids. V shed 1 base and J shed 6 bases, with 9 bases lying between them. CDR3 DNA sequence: TGTGCCAGCAGCTTAGGCTCCTCCCATGGCTACACCTTC. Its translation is CASSLGSSHGYTF.

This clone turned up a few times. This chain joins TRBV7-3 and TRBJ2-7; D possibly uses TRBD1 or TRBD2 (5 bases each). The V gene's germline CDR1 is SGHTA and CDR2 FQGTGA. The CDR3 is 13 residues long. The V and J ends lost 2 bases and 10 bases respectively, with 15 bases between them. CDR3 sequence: CASSLYEGRKQYF. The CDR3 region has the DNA TGTGCCAGCAGCTTATATGAGGGACGGAAACAGTACTTC.

The CDR3: CASSQDGTSGANVLTF. The CDR3 DNA reads as TGTGCCAGCAGCCAAGATGGGACATCTGGGGCCAACGTCCTGACTTTC. The J gene is TRBJ2-6, the V gene TRBV4-2; TRBD1 is a possible D gene (6 bases). V was trimmed by 0 bases and J by 1 base, leaving 7 bases between them. The CDR3 consists of 16 residues. Germline CDR1 LGHNA, CDR2 YNFKEQ.